A single sample gave rise to the 24 T cell receptor beta chains below, sequenced in a study of T cells after yellow fever vaccination. TCRdb independently ran MiXCR on the 5' RACE reads; one entry per CDR3 protein. This table has 500,000 to 650,000 distinct CDR3 sequences, 12% appearing once. The source was PBMCs, collected on the day of the yellow fever booster vaccination. Every receptor here comes from a man aged 25 to 40 who received the YFV17D yellow fever vaccine.

The table lists this clonotype with many counts. The chain joins TRBV5-1 to TRBJ2-7; 8 bases line up with TRBD1. The germline CDR1 and CDR2 sequences are SGHRS and YFSETQ. The CDR3 is 16 residues long. The J segment lost 4 bases and the V segment lost 3 bases, leaving 12 bases of the junction unmatched. This CDR3 is CASSSHGAGGVYEQYF. The DNA for the CDR3 is TGCGCCAGCAGCTCCCACGGGGCAGGGGGCGTTTACGAGCAGTACTTC.

A word on this clonotype: Mismatch with germline at one junction end may stem from a read error. This chain joins TRBV20-1 and TRBJ2-7; D remains ambiguous. The CDR3 extends over 14 amino acids. Germline lookup yields CDR1 DFQATT and CDR2 SNEGSKA (reference sequence). This CDR3 is CSAGEFGASYEQYF. In DNA form, the CDR3 reads TGCAGTGCTGGAGAATTCGGAGCGTCCTACGAGCAGTACTTC.

This chain uses TRBV28 with TRBJ2-3; D not certain. The V gene lost 7 bases and the J gene lost 5 bases, with 7 bases spanning the gap. The germline gives CDR1 MDHEN, CDR2 SYDVKM. The CDR3 covers 11 residues. CDR3 sequence (DNA): TGTGCCAGCAAAGGGTTAGATACGCAGTATTTT. As protein: CASKGLDTQYF.

The sample holds a few counts of this clonotype. V gene TRBV5-5 combines with J gene TRBJ1-3; no clear D gene. The CDR3 contains 15 residues. Per the germline V gene, CDR1 is SGHKS and CDR2 is YYEKEE (reference sequence). V shed 4 bases and J shed 0 bases, with 11 bases lying between them. The CDR3: CASSRLWLSGNTIYF. The CDR3 nucleotides read TGTGCCAGCAGCCGCCTTTGGCTCTCTGGAAACACCATATATTTT.

This clonotype was counted a few times. This chain connects TRBV29-1 to TRBJ1-2; D unresolved. The CDR3 has 12 residues. Germline CDR1 and CDR2: SQVTM and ANQGSEA. Between the trimmed V and J ends, which lost 6 bases and 4 bases, there was a span of 12 bases. The CDR3 DNA reads as TGCAGCGTAGGAAGCAGGACCTATGGCTACACCTTC. Translation: CSVGSRTYGYTF.

The chain carries TRBV18 and TRBJ2-7; 7 bases are shared with TRBD2. After removal of 5 bases from V and 4 bases from J, the junction contained 14 bases not matched to a gene. The CDR3 contains 16 residues. The germline gives CDR1 KGHSH, CDR2 LQKENI. Here the CDR3 reads CASSFSLADDYYEQYF. CDR3 DNA sequence: TGTGCCAGCTCATTCTCTCTAGCGGACGACTATTACGAGCAGTACTTC. The full variable domain, its missing parts supplied by reference TRBV18 and TRBJ2-7, is NAGVMQNPRHLVRRRGQEARLRCSPMKGHSHVYWYRQLPEEGLKFMVYLQKENIIDESGMPKERFSAEFPKEGPSILRIQQVVRGDSAAYFCASSFSLADDYYEQYFGPGTRLTVT.

V is TRBV4-3 and J is TRBJ2-1, with TRBD2 matching over 7 bases. CDR1 is LGHNA and CDR2 is YSLEER in the germline V gene. V trimming: 1 base; J trimming: 0 bases; junction bases outside the gene matches: 6. This CDR3 region has 17 residues. The CDR3 here is CASSQVEAGRSYNEQFF. Here the CDR3 DNA reads TGCGCCAGCAGCCAAGTCGAAGCGGGGCGCTCCTACAATGAGCAGTTCTTC.

V is TRBV5-6 and J is TRBJ2-1; tentative D call: TRBD2 (6 bases). Germline V gene data show CDR1 as SGHDT and CDR2 as YYEEEE. The V end was cut by 0 bases, the J end by 3 bases, with 13 bases between. This CDR3 contains 16 residues. The CDR3 reads CASSLDRVADYNEQFF. CDR3 coding DNA: TGTGCCAGCAGCTTGGACCGGGTAGCGGACTACAATGAGCAGTTCTTC.

This clonotype was counted only a few times. This sequence joins TRBV29-1 and TRBJ2-7, with TRBD1 matching 10 bases. This CDR3 spans 17 amino acids. CDR1 is SQVTM and CDR2 is ANQGSEA in the germline V gene. With V trimmed by 7 bases and J by 2 bases, 17 bases remained unmatched. CDR3 in amino acids: CSARARDRGASAYEQYF. In DNA form, the CDR3 reads TGCAGCGCCCGAGCCCGGGACAGGGGTGCTAGCGCCTACGAGCAGTACTTC.

This clonotype has a handful of counts. The genes are TRBV6-2 or TRBV6-3 and TRBJ1-5; tentatively, D is TRBD1 (6 bases). The V end was cut by 2 bases, the J end by 4 bases, with 12 bases between. The CDR3 spans 15 residues. CDR1 and CDR2 from the germline V gene are MNHEY and SVGEGT. The CDR3 sequence is CASSYVRGGNQPQHF. The CDR3 DNA is TGTGCCAGCAGTTACGTCCGAGGGGGGAATCAGCCCCAGCATTTT.

This clonotype was recorded a few times. The rearrangement links TRBV20-1 to TRBJ1-5, with 7 bases that match TRBD1. The CDR3 covers 15 residues. Germline V CDR1 and CDR2: DFQATT, SNEGSKA (reference sequence). After removal of 5 bases from V and 0 bases from J, the junction contained 7 bases not matched to a gene. CDR3 bases: TGCAGTGCTTTACCGGGACAGAATAGCAATCAGCCCCAGCATTTT. Amino acids: CSALPGQNSNQPQHF.

This clonotype was detected only a few times. The V call is TRBV20-1, the J call TRBJ2-5; no definite D call. This CDR3 contains 14 residues. V lost 0 bases and J 4 bases, leaving 12 bases between the germline ends. CDR1 is DFQATT and CDR2 is SNEGSKA in the germline V gene (reference sequence). The CDR3 bases are TGCAGTGCTAGAGATCGTGTTGGTGCAGAGACCCAGTACTTC. Protein product: CSARDRVGAETQYF.

The chain combines TRBV27 with TRBJ2-7; 9 nucleotides match TRBD1. CDR1 is MNHEY, CDR2 SMNVEV, per germline (reference sequence). The CDR3 totals 14 residues. The J segment lost 1 base and the V segment lost 7 bases, leaving 5 bases of the junction unmatched. In nucleotides, the CDR3 is TGTGCCAGCAACGGACAGGGGAAGTCCTACGAGCAGTACTTC. Protein sequence: CASNGQGKSYEQYF.

This clonotype was seen only a few times. The chain employs TRBV20-1 and TRBJ2-5, with D perhaps TRBD2 (5 bases). V dropped 5 bases and J dropped 2 bases, with 9 bases sitting between them. The CDR3 runs 12 residues. The germline V gene encodes CDR1 DFQATT and CDR2 SNEGSKA (reference sequence). The CDR3: CSALRGQETQYF. The CDR3 DNA follows: TGCAGTGCTCTGAGAGGGCAAGAGACCCAGTACTTC.

In its sample, this clonotype was seen a few times. The rearrangement joins TRBV5-1 to TRBJ2-7; TRBD1 matches at 10 bases. V lost 4 bases to trimming and J lost 6 bases; unmatched junction nucleotides: 7. The CDR3 has 14 residues. Germline CDR1 is SGHRS and CDR2 is YFSETQ. CDR3 in DNA: TGCGCCAGCAGCGACGGGACAGGGGTACTCGAGCAGTACTTC. It translates to CASSDGTGVLEQYF.

This clonotype was counted between two and nine times. This rearrangement joins TRBV5-1 to TRBJ2-3, with a possible D match to TRBD1 (6 bases). Trimming pared 5 bases from V and 0 bases from J, leaving 10 bases between. Germline V CDR1 and CDR2: SGHRS, YFSETQ. This CDR3 comprises 14 residues. The DNA of the CDR3 is TGCGCCAGCAGACAGGGTTCTAGCACAGATACGCAGTATTTT. Amino acids: CASRQGSSTDTQYF.

This clonotype was observed a few times. This rearrangement joins TRBV7-2 to TRBJ2-2; D assignment may be TRBD1 or TRBD2 (5 bases each). The germline V and J ends were trimmed by 1 base and 0 bases, with 9 bases remaining between them. The germline gives CDR1 SGHTA, CDR2 FQGNSA. The CDR3 extends over 16 amino acids. CDR3 residues: CASSLVGRTNTGELFF. The CDR3 nucleotides are TGTGCCAGCAGCTTAGTGGGACGGACGAACACCGGGGAGCTGTTTTTT. The whole variable domain, filled in from reference TRBV7-2 and TRBJ2-2, reads GAGVSQSPSNKVTEKGKDVELRCDPISGHTALYWYRQSLGQGLEFLIYFQGNSAPDKSGLPSDRFSAERTGGSVSTLTIQRTQQEDSAVYLCASSLVGRTNTGELFFGEGSRLTVL.

This clonotype is a singleton in its sample. The CDR3 is CSARDLSGLENSPLHF. The CDR3 nucleotides are TGCAGTGCTAGAGATCTCAGTGGCCTTGAAAATTCACCCCTCCACTTT. The V and J genes are TRBV20-1 and TRBJ1-6; D call uncertain. CDR1 is DFQATT and CDR2 is SNEGSKA in the germline V gene (reference sequence). The CDR3 consists of 16 residues. V lost 0 bases to trimming and J lost 7 bases, with 16 bases between them.

The genes are TRBV9 and TRBJ2-7, with 8 bases fitting TRBD2. This CDR3 has 16 residues. J was trimmed by 4 bases and V by 0 bases; bases with no gene match: 9. Germline-derived CDR1 and CDR2 are SGDLS and YYNGEE. In nucleotides, the CDR3 is TGTGCCAGCAGCGTAGGGGCCGGGACTAGTTTGTACGAGCAGTACTTC. Translating gives CASSVGAGTSLYEQYF.

V usage is TRBV7-6 and J usage is TRBJ1-5, with D possibly TRBD1 on 5 matching bases. V lost 1 base and J lost 7, with 11 bases in between. Germline assignment: CDR1 SGHVS and CDR2 FNYEAQ. The CDR3 loop spans 14 amino acids. CDR3 protein: CASSLGDWEQPQHF. The CDR3 bases are TGTGCCAGCAGCTTAGGGGACTGGGAGCAGCCCCAGCATTTT.

J is TRBJ2-5 and V is TRBV18; D is uncertain. This CDR3 comprises 13 residues. V was shortened by 3 bases and J by 5 bases, with 10 bases between the two germline ends. Germline lookup yields CDR1 KGHSH and CDR2 LQKENI. The DNA for the CDR3 is TGTGCCAGCTCACCCGAGTTTCAGGAGACCCAGTACTTC. Protein product: CASSPEFQETQYF.

A few counts support this clonotype. V and J are TRBV4-1 and TRBJ2-3; TRBD2 agrees at 8 bases. This CDR3 spans 14 amino acids. The germline CDR1 and CDR2 sequences are MGHRA and YSYEKL. V lost 5 bases, J lost 6 bases, and 7 bases stayed unmatched. This CDR3 reads CASSFGGGRDTQYF. Here the CDR3 DNA reads TGCGCCAGCAGCTTCGGCGGGGGGCGTGATACGCAGTATTTT.

This clonotype turned up a few times. The V and J genes are TRBV4-2 and TRBJ1-1; D uncertain. Germline V gives CDR1 LGHNA, CDR2 YNFKEQ. The CDR3 runs 14 residues. Deletions cut 1 base from V and 4 bases from J, with 10 bases between. In nucleotides, the CDR3 is TGTGCCAGCAGCCAAGTAGCACCGTCCACTGAAGCTTTCTTT. Its protein is CASSQVAPSTEAFF.

The chain carries TRBV6-2 or TRBV6-3 and TRBJ2-1; 7 positions agree with TRBD1. V was pared by 6 bases and J by 3 bases, with 11 bases of the junction left unmatched. The CDR3 has 16 residues. The germline V gene encodes CDR1 MNHEY and CDR2 SVGEGT. The CDR3 DNA follows: TGTGCCAGCAGCTACAGGGGAGCAACTCTCTACAATGAGCAGTTCTTC. Translated, it gives CASSYRGATLYNEQFF.